This is a list of T cell receptor beta chains from one sample in a study of long-term antiretroviral therapy in people with HIV. Data came from immunoSEQ multiplex PCR; TCRdb stores just in-frame clones and leaves some out. The table shows roughly 29,000 clones, with roughly 96% occurring only once. Source: unsorted PBMCs, taken 6 to 6.5 years after starting antiretroviral therapy. Source of these receptors: a man aged 30-40 years with HIV. Each CDR3 is given with its conserved first and last residue. The order of the fields is clone size, D gene, J gene, V gene, CDR3 protein, CDR3 DNA. D genes are given only for firm matches. The size field is filled for only some rows; it gives once, few, many or a size class.

>.|.|TRBJ1-2|TRBV14
CASGRGTLDGYTF
TGTGCCAGCGGCAGAGGAACATTGGATGGCTACACCTTC
>.|TRBD2|TRBJ2-1|TRBV7-9
CASSSATSGVGHEQFF
TGTGCCAGCAGCTCAGCCACTAGCGGGGTGGGCCATGAGCAGTTCTTC
>.|TRBD1|TRBJ1-2|TRBV13
CASSPQGANYGYTF
TGTGCCAGCAGCCCGCAGGGGGCGAACTATGGCTACACCTTC
>.|.|TRBJ2-1|TRBV27
CASSLAGSSSYNEQFF
TGTGCCAGCAGTTTAGCGGGGTCGAGCTCCTACAATGAGCAGTTCTTC
>once|TRBD2|TRBJ2-7|TRBV4-3
CASSQDILAGGSMSYEQYF
TGCGCCAGCAGCCAAGATATCCTAGCGGGAGGGTCGATGTCCTACGAGCAGTACTTC
>.|.|TRBJ1-2|TRBV19
CASSIPTGRYYGYTF
TGTGCCAGTAGTATCCCGACAGGAAGATACTATGGCTACACCTTC
>.|.|TRBJ1-5|TRBV30
CAWSPGGNQPQHF
TGTGCCTGGAGTCCGGGGGGTAATCAGCCCCAGCATTTT
>.|TRBD1|TRBJ2-5|TRBV4-1
CASSHRLQGAGETQYF
TGCGCCAGCAGCCATCGACTACAGGGGGCTGGGGAGACCCAGTACTTC
>.|.|TRBJ2-7|TRBV6-6
CASGGHEQYF
TGTGCCAGCGGGGGCCACGAGCAGTACTTC
>.|.|TRBJ2-3|TRBV15
CATNRNGRATDTQYF
TGTGCCACCAACAGGAATGGAAGGGCCACAGATACGCAGTATTTT
>.|.|TRBJ1-1|TRBV6-5
CASSRGVGTEAFF
TGTGCCAGCAGCCGGGGCGTCGGCACTGAAGCTTTCTTT
>.|.|TRBJ2-7|TRBV5-5
CASSSIRDEQYF
TGTGCCAGCAGCTCGATAAGGGACGAGCAGTACTTC
>.|.|TRBJ2-7|TRBV18
CASSPRTAYEQYF
TGTGCCAGCTCACCACGCACAGCCTACGAGCAGTACTTC
>.|TRBD1|TRBJ1-2|TRBV2
CASLGQGAVGYTF
TGTGCCAGCTTAGGACAGGGGGCGGTTGGCTACACCTTC
>.|.|TRBJ2-7|TRBV6-5
CASSSGLYEQYF
TGTGCCAGCAGCTCTGGACTCTACGAGCAGTACTTC
>.|.|TRBJ2-3|TRBV4-2
CASSQDPASETTDTQYF
TGTGCCAGCAGCCAAGATCCGGCTAGCGAGACCACAGATACGCAGTATTTT
>.|.|TRBJ1-2|TRBV5-6
CASSLAQGYGYTF
TGTGCCAGCAGCTTGGCACAGGGCTATGGCTACACCTTC
>.|.|TRBJ1-1|TRBV28
CASSRGWGTEAFF
TGTGCCAGCAGTCGGGGATGGGGCACTGAAGCTTTCTTT
>.|.|TRBJ1-1|TRBV19
CASSDRGTRGNTEAFF
TGTGCCAGTAGTGACCGGGGCACACGTGGGAACACTGAAGCTTTCTTT
>.|.|TRBJ2-7|TRBV7-8
CASSLRGENYEQYF
TGTGCCAGCAGCCTCCGGGGCGAAAACTACGAGCAGTACTTC
>.|.|TRBJ1-4|TRBV5-6
CASSLSYRTREKLFF
TGTGCCAGCAGCTTGAGTTACAGGACGAGGGAAAAACTGTTTTTT
>.|.|TRBJ1-4|TRBV6-1
CASSEATGGGEKLFF
TGTGCCAGCAGTGAAGCGACAGGAGGTGGCGAAAAACTGTTTTTT
>.|.|TRBJ1-1|TRBV2
CASTEGTEAFF
TGTGCCAGCACAGAGGGGACTGAAGCTTTCTTT